The sequence of this TCR beta chain was determined in a study of blood T cell repertoires in COVID-19. Study-level information: COVID-19 samples, acute and convalescent, were from the United States, Italy and Spain. T cells, B-cell-depleted T cells, or PBMCs supplied cDNA or gDNA.

The V gene end was trimmed by 4 bases and the J gene end by 5 bases; junction bases not matched to a gene: 14. CDR1 is SGHRS, CDR2 YFSETQ, per germline. This CDR3 region has 16 residues. Only in-frame clones appear in the TCRdb table, and some are missing; sequencing was by immunoSEQ multiplex PCR. The sample shows 200,000 to 250,000 clones, approximately 89% of them seen only once. Patients of the Seattle cohort, enrolled during active infection, were followed longitudinally. The V gene is TRBV5-1, the J gene TRBJ2-5; 7 bases fit TRBD1. This TCR came from a woman aged 30 to 39 with COVID-19, enrolled during active disease. The source material was peripheral blood. CDR3 sequence: CASSTRQGRVGETQYF. For the CDR3, the DNA is TGCGCCAGCAGCACAAGACAGGGAAGGGTCGGGGAGACCCAGTACTTC.